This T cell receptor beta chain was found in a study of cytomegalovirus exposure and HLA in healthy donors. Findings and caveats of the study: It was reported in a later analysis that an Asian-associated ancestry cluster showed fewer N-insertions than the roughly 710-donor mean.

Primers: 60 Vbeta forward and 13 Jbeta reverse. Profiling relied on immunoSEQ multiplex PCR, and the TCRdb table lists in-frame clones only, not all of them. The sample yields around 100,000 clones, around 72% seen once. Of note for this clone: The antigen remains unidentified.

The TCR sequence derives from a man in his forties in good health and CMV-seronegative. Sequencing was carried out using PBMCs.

DNA for the CDR3: TGTGCCAGCAGCCAGGACTGGAAGACCCAGTACTTC. Amino acids: CASSQDWKTQYF. The chain joins TRBV7-7 to TRBJ2-5; D is perhaps TRBD2 (5 bases). Germline CDR1 reads SSHAT; CDR2 reads FNYEAQ (reference sequence). Deletions cut 5 bases from V and 6 bases from J, with 10 bases between. There are 12 residues in the CDR3.